This TCR beta chain was observed in a study of blood T cell repertoires in COVID-19. Across the whole study: COVID-19 samples from acute and convalescent phases originated in the United States, Italy and Spain.

The age range of participants was roughly 18 to 90 years, with residence in roughly 25 US areas. Researchers sorted participants into cohorts using their self-reported clinical history. Authors' methods: For nucleated cells, counts were estimated from reference gene primer amplification. The data were produced by immunoSEQ multiplex PCR, yet TCRdb's version contains in-frame clones alone and is incomplete. The V and J calls and the clone size are those of that table, but D and trimming were determined from the DNA. The data contain about 200,000 clones, about 83% of them seen just once; the ten biggest clones take up around 5%. The CDR3 covers 14 residues. V lost 0 bases and J lost 4, with 9 bases in between.

Sequencing was carried out using PBMCs or T cells enriched from blood (not recorded which). This chain uses TRBV23-1 with TRBJ1-2; D not certain. TRBV23-1 is given ORF status, its function remaining uncertain. This sequence was found in a middle-aged man with acute COVID-19. CDR3 sequence: CASSQSGSLYGYTF. The CDR3 coding sequence is TGCGCCAGCAGTCAATCGGGCAGCCTCTATGGCTACACCTTC.